A single sample is the source of the 30 T cell receptor beta chains below, sequenced in a study of T cell responses to AZD1222 COVID-19 vaccine. Data came from immunoSEQ multiplex PCR; TCRdb stores just in-frame clones and leaves some out. The sample gives roughly 140,000 clones, 75% to 90% of which show up once; around 1.5% is in the top ten. The sequencing here drew on peripheral blood, taken on day 0 of AZD1222 vaccination. Source of these receptors: an adult in good health.

The J gene is TRBJ1-1, the V gene TRBV4-1, with D perhaps matching TRBD1 (5 bases). V lost 1 base and J lost 1, with 10 bases in between. The CDR3 spans 15 residues. Germline values: CDR1 MGHRA, CDR2 YSYEKL. The CDR3 sequence: CASSQGGVGNTEAFF. In DNA form, the CDR3 reads TGCGCCAGCAGCCAAGGGGGCGTTGGGAACACTGAAGCTTTCTTT.

The V call is TRBV21-1, the J call TRBJ1-5; TRBD1, the D gene given by the table, was not confirmed from the DNA. TRBV21-1 is marked as a pseudogene. The CDR3 sequence is 10 residues long. As DNA, the CDR3 is TGTGCCAGCAGGGCCCAGCCCCAGCATTTT. Translated, it gives CASRAQPQHF.

The V gene is TRBV9, the J gene TRBJ2-7, with 11 bases fitting TRBD1. This CDR3 has 15 amino acids. The trim removed 0 bases at V and 5 bases at J, leaving 4 bases unmatched. Germline lookup yields CDR1 SGDLS and CDR2 YYNGEE. CDR3 coding DNA: TGTGCCAGCAGCGTAGCTGGGGGACAGGGGGACGAGCAGTACTTC. Translated, it gives CASSVAGGQGDEQYF.

The CDR3 is CASRGAGGQVEQFF. For the CDR3, the DNA is TGTGCCAGCAGAGGAGCGGGGGGGCAGGTTGAGCAGTTCTTC. The genes are TRBV6-5 and TRBJ2-1; 10 bases line up with TRBD2. Germline V gives CDR1 MNHEY, CDR2 SVGAGI. The trim removed 6 bases at V and 9 bases at J, leaving 8 bases unmatched. This CDR3 is 14 amino acids long.

This clone occurred many times. The genes are TRBV18 and TRBJ2-1; D gene unclear. The germline gives CDR1 KGHSH, CDR2 LQKENI. V shed 5 bases and J shed 0 bases, with 11 bases lying between them. The CDR3 is 15 residues long. In DNA form, the CDR3 reads TGTGCCAGCTCAGTGACTGGATACTCCTACAATGAGCAGTTCTTC. It translates to CASSVTGYSYNEQFF.

This clone showed up just a few times. The rearrangement uses TRBV28 and TRBJ1-6; no clear D gene. Between the trimmed V and J ends, which lost 7 bases and 5 bases, there was a span of 9 bases. Germline V CDR1 and CDR2: MDHEN, SYDVKM. The CDR3 loop spans 13 amino acids. The CDR3 loop is CASKSEDNSPLHF. For the CDR3, the DNA is TGTGCCAGCAAATCCGAGGATAATTCACCCCTCCACTTT. The whole variable domain, remainder taken from reference TRBV28 and TRBJ1-6, is DVKVTQSSRYLVKRTGEKVFLECVQDMDHENMFWYRQDPGLGLRLIYFSYDVKMKEKGDIPEGYSVSREKKERFSLILESASTNQTSMYLCASKSEDNSPLHFGNGTRLTVT.

Only a few counts were recorded for this clone. The chain recombines TRBV5-5 with TRBJ1-1; D remains ambiguous. The germline V gene encodes CDR1 SGHKS and CDR2 YYEKEE (reference sequence). Trimming removed 2 bases from V and 3 bases from J, with 14 bases in between. The CDR3 spans 15 residues. The CDR3 region is CASSFLELLDTEAFF. Written as DNA, the CDR3 is TGTGCCAGCAGCTTTCTAGAGCTCCTCGACACTGAAGCTTTCTTT.

V and J are TRBV20-1 and TRBJ2-5; no definite D call. The CDR3 covers 11 residues. Per the germline V gene, CDR1 is DFQATT and CDR2 is SNEGSKA (reference sequence). The germline V and J ends were trimmed by 7 bases and 7 bases, with 13 bases remaining between them. This chain's CDR3 is CSVSALGTQYF. In DNA, the CDR3 is TGCAGTGTCTCAGCCCTTGGGACCCAGTACTTC.

This chain joins TRBV6-5 and TRBJ2-7; 10 bases agree with TRBD1. The CDR3 covers 14 residues. V was pared by 4 bases and J by 2 bases, with 2 bases of the junction left unmatched. Germline V gene sequence: CDR1 MNHEY, CDR2 SVGAGI. The CDR3 nucleotides are TGTGCCAGCAGTTGGGACAGGGGAACCTACGAGCAGTACTTC. Translated, it gives CASSWDRGTYEQYF.

This clone was recorded once. J is TRBJ1-2 and V is TRBV2; D is ambiguous. This CDR3 region has 15 residues. CDR1 and CDR2 (germline): SNHLY, FYNNEI. V lost 3 bases and J lost 2, with 13 bases in between. CDR3 protein: CASSEVWTRNYGYTF. The CDR3 DNA follows: TGTGCCAGCAGTGAGGTTTGGACGCGGAACTATGGCTACACCTTC.

V usage is TRBV7-2 and J usage is TRBJ1-5, with 7 bases that match TRBD1. Germline loops: CDR1 SGHTA, CDR2 FQGNSA. The V and J ends lost 1 base and 5 bases, in that order; junction bases with no gene match: 5. The CDR3 covers 15 residues. Written as DNA, the CDR3 is TGTGCCAGCAGCTTAGGGGGACAGAGTTATCAGCCCCAGCATTTT. This codes for CASSLGGQSYQPQHF.

V gene TRBV11-2 combines with J gene TRBJ2-2; 11 bases are shared with TRBD2. The CDR3 contains 18 residues. The V and J ends lost 4 bases and 3 bases, in that order; junction bases with no gene match: 10. The germline CDR1 and CDR2 sequences are SGHAT and FQNNGV. The chain's CDR3 is CASSSTTVSGGDTGELFF. The CDR3 nucleotides are TGTGCCAGCAGCTCCACCACCGTTAGCGGGGGGGACACCGGGGAGCTGTTTTTT.

This chain links TRBV7-2 with TRBJ1-6; tentatively, D is TRBD1 (5 bases). The V gene lost 5 bases and the J gene lost 7 bases, with 12 bases spanning the gap. Germline V gene data show CDR1 as SGHTA and CDR2 as FQGNSA. The CDR3 is 14 amino acids. The CDR3 reads CASSAPGQNSPLHF. The CDR3 nucleotides read TGTGCCAGCAGCGCTCCGGGGCAAAATTCACCCCTCCACTTT.

V and J are TRBV7-8 and TRBJ2-1, with D perhaps matching TRBD2 (5 bases). The germline V and J ends were trimmed by 8 bases and 0 bases, with 17 bases remaining between them. CDR1 is SGHVS, CDR2 FQNEAQ, per germline. This CDR3 region has 16 residues. The CDR3 region is CASGVGSGSSYNEQFF. The CDR3, as DNA: TGTGCCAGCGGAGTAGGGTCGGGGAGCTCCTACAATGAGCAGTTCTTC.

This clone was detected a few times. J is TRBJ1-2 and V is TRBV6-5; D possibly corresponds to TRBD1 (5 bases). The germline V gene has CDR1 MNHEY and CDR2 SVGAGI. The CDR3 spans 14 residues. Trimming left V 2 bases short and J 6 bases short, with 13 bases between. The CDR3 spells CASSYTRGVDGYTF. The CDR3 bases are TGTGCCAGCAGTTACACCAGAGGGGTTGATGGCTACACCTTC.

CDR3 in amino acids: CASSLGQQETQYF. CDR3 sequence (DNA): TGTGCCAGCAGTTTAGGTCAGCAAGAGACCCAGTACTTC. The chain is built from TRBV28 and TRBJ2-5; D not certain. The germline CDR1 and CDR2 sequences are MDHEN and SYDVKM. V was cut by 2 bases and J by 2 bases, with 6 bases left in between. This CDR3 comprises 13 residues.

The rearrangement links TRBV13 to TRBJ2-1, with no clear D. The CDR3 loop spans 12 amino acids. The germline CDR1 and CDR2 sequences are PRHDT and FYEKMQ (reference sequence). V lost 2 bases, J lost 6 bases, and 5 bases lay in between. The CDR3 coding sequence is TGTGCCAGCAGCTTATTTTTCAATGAGCAGTTCTTC. This codes for CASSLFFNEQFF.

This chain uses TRBV28 with TRBJ2-7; D not certain. Germline-derived CDR1 and CDR2 are MDHEN and SYDVKM. The CDR3 has 12 residues. Deletions cut 8 bases from V and 6 bases from J, with 14 bases between. In nucleotides, the CDR3 is TGTGCCAGCTCCTTTCCCCTCCTCGAGCAGTACTTC. Translation: CASSFPLLEQYF.

V and J are TRBV27 and TRBJ2-1; 9 bases match TRBD2. The CDR3 totals 14 residues. The germline gives CDR1 MNHEY, CDR2 SMNVEV (reference sequence). V was pared by 10 bases and J by 3 bases, with 7 bases of the junction left unmatched. The CDR3 is CATGAGGIYNEQFF. In DNA, the CDR3 is TGTGCCACCGGGGCGGGAGGGATCTACAATGAGCAGTTCTTC.

V is TRBV5-5 and J is TRBJ2-1; TRBD2 might be the D (6 bases). CDR1 SGHKS and CDR2 YYEKEE come from the germline V gene (reference sequence). V shed 4 bases and J shed 0 bases, with 17 bases lying between them. The CDR3 runs to 17 residues. The CDR3 bases are TGTGCCAGCAGCCTGACTTCTAGCGATTACTCCTACAATGAGCAGTTCTTC. This gives the protein CASSLTSSDYSYNEQFF.

This clone has just one count. DNA for the CDR3: TGCGCCAGCAGCTTGGACGGGGTGTCGGATACGCAGTATTTT. This codes for CASSLDGVSDTQYF. The rearrangement links TRBV5-1 to TRBJ2-3; D may be TRBD2 (5 bases). The CDR3 consists of 14 residues. Trimming took 0 bases from V and 6 from J, leaving 11 bases between them. Germline CDR1 reads SGHRS; CDR2 reads YFSETQ.

The V and J genes are TRBV11-2 and TRBJ2-3; D is uncertain. Germline loops: CDR1 SGHAT, CDR2 FQNNGV. Trimming pared 2 bases from V and 3 bases from J, leaving 15 bases between. This CDR3 is 16 amino acids long. CDR3 sequence reads: CASSLKTVGPTDTQYF. CDR3 bases: TGTGCCAGCAGCTTAAAGACTGTGGGTCCGACAGATACGCAGTATTTT.

The V gene is TRBV5-1, the J gene TRBJ2-5; D remains ambiguous. The CDR3 sequence is 12 residues long. V was cut by 4 bases and J by 5 bases, with 9 bases left in between. Germline V lookup: CDR1 SGHRS, CDR2 YFSETQ. CDR3 nucleotides: TGCGCCAGCAGCCCCACAAGGGAGACCCAGTACTTC. Its protein product is CASSPTRETQYF.

The chain recombines TRBV3-1 (or the pseudogene TRBV3-2) with TRBJ1-6; TRBD1 matches at 8 bases. The length of the CDR3 is 15 residues. With 5 bases clipped from V and 7 bases from J, the junction kept 7 bases outside the gene matches. Germline V gives CDR1 LGHDT, CDR2 YNNKEL (reference sequence). CDR3 residues: CASSLRDRLNSPLHF. DNA for the CDR3: TGTGCCAGCAGCTTACGGGACAGGCTGAATTCACCCCTCCACTTT.

This rearrangement joins TRBV24-1 to TRBJ2-3; unclear D gene. V was clipped by 3 bases and J by 0 bases, with 18 bases between them. Germline CDR1 and CDR2: KGHDR and SFDVKD. This CDR3 spans 18 amino acids. CDR3 nucleotide sequence: TGTGCCACCAGTGATCCCGACACTCCGATAACTAGCACAGATACGCAGTATTTT. It codes for CATSDPDTPITSTDTQYF.

The J gene is TRBJ1-2, the V gene TRBV19; TRBD1 agrees at 10 bases. Germline V gives CDR1 LNHDA, CDR2 SQIVND (reference sequence). There are 14 residues in the CDR3. J gave up 5 bases and V 6 bases, and 6 bases lay outside the gene matches. CDR3 region: CASSQTGGRYGYTF. The CDR3 coding sequence is TGTGCCAGTAGCCAGACAGGGGGCAGATATGGCTACACCTTC. The whole variable domain, filled in from reference TRBV19 and TRBJ1-2, reads DGGITQSPKYLFRKEGQNVTLSCEQNLNHDAMYWYRQDPGQGLRLIYYSQIVNDFQKGDIAEGYSVSREKKESFPLTVTSAQKNPTAFYLCASSQTGGRYGYTFGSGTRLTVV.

This clone was found a few times. CDR3 region: CASSLGGTGHTGELFF. Here the CDR3 DNA reads TGCGCCAGCAGCTTGGGAGGGACAGGGCACACCGGGGAGCTGTTTTTT. The chain has TRBV5-1 and TRBJ2-2, with 9 bases fitting TRBD1. This CDR3 contains 16 residues. The germline V gene encodes CDR1 SGHRS and CDR2 YFSETQ. The V gene end was trimmed by 0 bases and the J gene end by 3 bases; junction bases not matched to a gene: 3.

The chain combines TRBV19 with TRBJ1-1; perhaps TRBD1 as D (6 bases). The CDR3 length is 13 residues. Trimming took off 5 bases at V and 4 bases at J, with 11 bases between the two ends. CDR1 and CDR2 (germline): LNHDA, SQIVND (reference sequence). The CDR3 region has the DNA TGTGCCAGTAGTGAACAGGGTACCACTGAAGCTTTCTTT. Translated: CASSEQGTTEAFF.

In nucleotides, the CDR3 is TGTGCCAGCAGCTTAGGTTGGTCGGACAGCTACAATGAGCAGTTCTTC. Translated: CASSLGWSDSYNEQFF. The V and J genes are TRBV7-8 and TRBJ2-1; D is perhaps TRBD1 (6 bases). Germline CDR1 SGHVS, CDR2 FQNEAQ. Trimming removed 1 base from V and 3 bases from J, with 13 bases in between. This CDR3 contains 16 residues. Full variable domain (outside the CDR3, taken from reference TRBV7-8 and TRBJ2-1): GAGVSQSPRYKVAKRGQDVALRCDPISGHVSLFWYQQALGQGPEFLTYFQNEAQLDKSGLPSDRFFAERPEGSVSTLKIQRTQQEDSAVYLCASSLGWSDSYNEQFFGPGTRLTVL.

The chain has TRBV10-1 and TRBJ2-3; D is possibly TRBD1 (6 bases). Trimming stripped 6 bases from V and 5 bases from J, with 18 bases between. This CDR3 spans 15 amino acids. The germline gives CDR1 WNHNN, CDR2 SYGVQD (reference sequence). The CDR3 reads CASSFGTQGRDTQYF. CDR3 nucleotides: TGCGCCAGCAGCTTCGGGACACAAGGCAGAGATACGCAGTATTTT.